Listed below are T cell receptor beta chains from one sample, sequenced in a study of shared clonotypes between healthy human individuals. Sequencing was performed with immunoSEQ multiplex PCR; in TCRdb, only in-frame clones are kept and a portion is missing. Of 2,100,000 or so clones detected, approximately 94% appear once; the ten largest clones hold approximately 0.13%. Sequences were obtained from naive CD4+ T cells sorted from blood. All receptors come from a man aged 18 to 30 in good health. The conserved cysteine and the conserved F or W are not part of the CDR3 here.

V	J	CDR3
TRBV11-2	TRBJ2-1	ASSLLRGGDYNEQF
TRBV30	TRBJ2-1	AWSGGLAGGNEQF
TRBV30	TRBJ1-6	AWSIGGRGYNSPLH
TRBV6-6	TRBJ2-7	ASRLSSSYEQY
TRBV7-8	TRBJ1-1	ASSPTAEAF
TRBV6-1	TRBJ2-3	ASRGQGGTDTQY
TRBV11-2	TRBJ2-7	ASSSSGRKSSYEQY
TRBV7-6	TRBJ2-2	ASSSLGGQNTGELF
TRBV7-2	TRBJ2-5	ASSFGKGKETQY
TRBV29-1	TRBJ2-5	SVVPRNQETQY
TRBV28	TRBJ2-7	ASMRGAIYEQY
TRBV6-5	TRBJ1-2	ASNRGPAGYGYT
TRBV28	TRBJ1-6	ASSLYQNNSPLH
TRBV7-9	TRBJ2-6	ASSLSGASGANVLT
TRBV4-2	TRBJ2-3	ASSRGRGGTDTQY
TRBV5-1	TRBJ2-7	ASSRTGGESYEQY
TRBV10-3	TRBJ2-5	AISDGRETQY
TRBV30	TRBJ1-3	AWSVGLGNTIY
TRBV28	TRBJ1-5	ASSFAQGTNQPQH
TRBV25-1	TRBJ1-2	ASSEGGTGGNYGYT
TRBV18	TRBJ1-6	ASSPRDFSYNSPLH
TRBV5-4	TRBJ1-2	ASSFGSQGGYT
TRBV6-6	TRBJ2-7	ASSSHILAGTYEQY
TRBV25-1	TRBJ2-1	ASSESGGSYNEQF
TRBV5-1	TRBJ2-3	ASSRRGPGTDTQY
TRBV6-5	TRBJ1-6	ASRPGGLDSPLH
TRBV18	TRBJ2-1	ASSPGTETYNEQF
TRBV5-1	TRBJ1-2	ASSLLGQANYGYT
TRBV6-6	TRBJ2-7	ASWRAGSYEQY
TRBV5-4	TRBJ2-7	ASSLGGGQAYEQY
TRBV27	TRBJ2-3	ASHPSSTDTQY
TRBV4-1	TRBJ2-1	ASSQVISSYNEQF
TRBV10-3	TRBJ1-5	AIRSSQGPQH
TRBV7-9	TRBJ2-1	ASSLVWDRVSGNEQF
TRBV29-1	TRBJ1-2	SGGSSDGYT
TRBV5-4	TRBJ1-5	ASSLGRTGDYSNQPQH
TRBV7-9	TRBJ2-2	ASSLQHPNTGELF
TRBV2	TRBJ2-5	ASKADRPIRETQY
TRBV7-2	TRBJ2-3	ASSAPGLVTDTQY
TRBV5-4	TRBJ1-3	ASSDTGQGAGNTIY
TRBV18	TRBJ2-1	ASSPSSDRVVNEQF
TRBV6-5	TRBJ1-3	ASRRTGEPGNTIY
TRBV29-1	TRBJ1-1	SVETGAEAF
TRBV5-1	TRBJ1-1	ASSFIFAVNTEAF
TRBV21-1	TRBJ2-1	ASGGGQRDEQF
TRBV7-2	TRBJ2-7	ASSRRTGLDEQY